This TCR beta chain came from a study of liver allograft versus peripheral blood T cells. Study as a whole: Graft-liver T cell receptor repertoires were compared against recipient peripheral blood repertoires.

TCRdb used MiXCR to reprocess the reads, holding one entry per CDR3 protein. In the table there are approximately 9,800 distinct CDR3 sequences, around 26% of which are singletons. At least ten counts were recorded for this clonotype. V was pared by 5 bases and J by 2 bases, with 3 bases of the junction left unmatched. The CDR3 loop spans 15 amino acids. This sequence joins TRBV12-3 or TRBV12-4 and TRBJ1-5; TRBD1 matches at 10 bases. This TCR was sampled from a human patient who had a liver transplant. A share of the T cells may be of graft donor origin. The CDR3: CASSAGTGGNQPQHF. The CDR3 DNA follows: TGTGCCAGCAGTGCCGGGACAGGGGGCAATCAGCCCCAGCATTTT.